Listed here are 30 T cell receptor beta chains from one sample, sequenced in a study of shared clonotypes between healthy human individuals. The repertoire was sequenced with immunoSEQ multiplex PCR; TCRdb's copy has only in-frame clones and lacks some. The table shows 2.5 million or so clones, with roughly nine tenths occurring only once. The sequencing input was naive CD4+ T cells sorted from blood. Subset reported: CD45RA+ positively selected. These TCRs come from a man younger than 35 in good health.

On this clone: Distinct nucleotide sequences in the sample also encode this CDR3. The chain uses TRBV27 and TRBJ1-2; a weak D match, TRBD1 (5 bases). Germline V CDR1 and CDR2: MNHEY, SMNVEV (reference sequence). The length of the CDR3 is 12 residues. The V gene lost 3 bases and the J gene lost 4 bases, with 6 bases spanning the gap. The CDR3 here is CASSFQGYGYTF. The CDR3 DNA reads TGTGCCAGCAGTTTCCAGGGCTATGGCTACACCTTC.

The V and J genes are TRBV6-6 and TRBJ2-1, with 10 bases matching TRBD2. Germline V gives CDR1 MNHNY, CDR2 SVGAGI (reference sequence). Trimming cost V 6 bases and J 4 bases; bases outside gene matches: 6. The CDR3 has 15 residues. In DNA form, the CDR3 reads TGTGCCAGCAGATCCACTAGCGGGGAGTACAATGAGCAGTTCTTC. Protein product: CASRSTSGEYNEQFF.

As concerns this clone: This specimen includes other DNA sequences encoding the same CDR3. J is TRBJ2-2 and V is TRBV6-5; D may be TRBD1 (5 bases). This CDR3 is built from 13 residues. Germline V gene lookup returns CDR1 MNHEY and CDR2 SVGAGI. The V end lost 5 bases, the J end lost 6 bases, and 10 bases lay between the germline ends. CDR3 amino acids: CASSRQGAGELFF. The CDR3 bases are TGTGCCAGCAGTCGACAAGGGGCCGGGGAGCTGTTTTTT.

The chain employs TRBV5-1 and TRBJ2-2, with TRBD2 matching over 9 bases. Germline trimming cut 3 bases from V and 7 bases from J; bases unmatched to any gene: 10. Germline lookup yields CDR1 SGHRS and CDR2 YFSETQ. CDR3 length equals 16 residues. The CDR3 loop is CASSSLAGVTDGELFF. In nucleotides, the CDR3 is TGCGCCAGCAGCTCCTTAGCGGGAGTCACTGACGGGGAGCTGTTTTTT.

The rearrangement joins TRBV15 to TRBJ2-5; 9 bases are a match to TRBD1. The CDR3 runs to 14 residues. V trimming: 1 base; J trimming: 6 bases; junction bases outside the gene matches: 3. Per germline, CDR1 LNHNV and CDR2 YYDKDF (reference sequence). The CDR3: CATSRVQGAKTQYF. Here the CDR3 DNA reads TGTGCCACCAGCAGAGTACAGGGGGCGAAGACCCAGTACTTC.

This clone was seen a few times. Compared with germline, one end of the junction differs, possibly owing to a read error. The V gene is TRBV6-6, the J gene TRBJ1-5; TRBD1 aligns across 7 bases. Germline CDR1 MNHNY, CDR2 SVGAGI (reference sequence). The CDR3 loop spans 11 amino acids. As DNA, the CDR3 is TGTGCCTGCAGGGGGAATCAGCCCCAGCATTTT. Amino acid sequence: CACRGNQPQHF.

This clone was detected only once. The rearrangement links TRBV7-9 to TRBJ2-7, with D hard to call. CDR3 length: 13 amino acids. Between the trimmed V and J ends, which lost 5 bases and 5 bases, there was a span of 13 bases. The V gene's germline CDR1 is SEHNR and CDR2 FQNEAQ (reference sequence). Here the CDR3 reads CASSPSQRNEQYF. CDR3 nucleotide sequence: TGTGCCAGCAGCCCCTCGCAGAGGAACGAGCAGTACTTC.

Only one count was recorded for this clone. The chain couples TRBV5-6 to TRBJ1-3; D ambiguous. CDR3 length: 12 residues. Germline V lookup: CDR1 SGHDT, CDR2 YYEEEE. Trimming removed 1 base from V and 5 bases from J, with 4 bases in between. The CDR3 sequence is CASSLSRNTIYF. The CDR3 DNA follows: TGTGCCAGCAGCTTGTCGAGAAACACCATATATTTT.

V usage is TRBV7-8 and J usage is TRBJ1-1; no clear D gene. The germline V gene has CDR1 SGHVS and CDR2 FQNEAQ. The V end was cut by 5 bases, the J end by 0 bases, with 16 bases between. The CDR3 is made up of 16 amino acids. The DNA for the CDR3 is TGTGCCAGCAGCCCCCCCCCTTTGGGGATGAACACTGAAGCTTTCTTT. It encodes CASSPPPLGMNTEAFF.

A single count supports this clone. The chain employs TRBV28 and TRBJ2-7; D may match TRBD1 or TRBD2 (5 bases each). The CDR3 covers 15 residues. V lost 2 bases and J lost 0, with 11 bases in between. CDR1 and CDR2 (germline): MDHEN, SYDVKM. This CDR3 is CASSLRGAASYEQYF. Here the CDR3 DNA reads TGTGCCAGCAGTTTAAGAGGGGCCGCCTCCTACGAGCAGTACTTC.

The chain has TRBV29-1 and TRBJ1-2; D unresolved. In germline, CDR1 is SQVTM, CDR2 ANQGSEA. The CDR3 consists of 8 residues. The germline V and J ends were trimmed by 7 bases and 6 bases, with 3 bases remaining between them. The CDR3 bases are TGCAGCGCCCATGGCTACACCTTC. This gives the protein CSAHGYTF.

The rearrangement links TRBV19 to TRBJ2-1; tentatively, D is TRBD1 or TRBD2 (7 bases each). The ends were cut back, 3 bases at V and 9 bases at J, with 15 bases in the middle. The CDR3 is 14 amino acids. Germline CDR1 and CDR2: LNHDA and SQIVND (reference sequence). The CDR3 reads CASSILGGGGEQFF. The CDR3 coding sequence is TGTGCCAGTAGTATTTTGGGAGGGGGCGGTGAGCAGTTCTTC.

V gene TRBV14 combines with J gene TRBJ1-5; 7 nucleotides agree with TRBD1. With V trimmed by 1 base and J by 7 bases, 10 bases remained unmatched. CDR1 and CDR2 (germline): SGHDN, FVKESK. The CDR3 has 16 residues. The CDR3 coding sequence is TGTGCCAGCAGCCAAGCAGGTTCAGGGGGAAGGCAGCCCCAGCATTTT. It codes for CASSQAGSGGRQPQHF.

The chain combines TRBV9 with TRBJ2-7; D is perhaps TRBD1 (5 bases). Per the germline V gene, CDR1 is SGDLS and CDR2 is YYNGEE. The CDR3 spans 13 residues. Trimming left V 0 bases short and J 6 bases short, with 10 bases between. CDR3 sequence: CASSVEDRTEQYF. The DNA of the CDR3 is TGTGCCAGCAGCGTAGAAGACAGAACCGAGCAGTACTTC. Supplemented by reference TRBV9 and TRBJ2-7, the full variable domain reads DSGVTQTPKHLITATGQRVTLRCSPRSGDLSVYWYQQSLDQGLQFLIQYYNGEERAKGNILERFSAQQFPDLHSELNLSSLELGDSALYFCASSVEDRTEQYFGPGTRLTVT.

This clone came up once. CDR3 protein: CASSLAGDGSGELFF. The CDR3, as DNA: TGTGCCAGCAGCTTAGCGGGAGATGGGTCCGGGGAGCTGTTTTTT. The chain employs TRBV11-2 and TRBJ2-2, with a possible D match to TRBD2 (6 bases). CDR1 and CDR2 from the germline V gene are SGHAT and FQNNGV. The CDR3 consists of 15 residues. V lost 1 base, J lost 6 bases, and 12 bases lay in between.

The chain joins TRBV28 to TRBJ1-4; TRBD1 matches 9 bases. Per germline, CDR1 MDHEN and CDR2 SYDVKM. Trimming took 5 bases from V and 0 from J; bases not matched to a gene: 4. This CDR3 comprises 16 residues. Here the CDR3 DNA reads TGTGCCAGCAGTCGGACAGGGGAGGCAACTAATGAAAAACTGTTTTTT. This codes for CASSRTGEATNEKLFF.

J is TRBJ2-3 and V is TRBV7-9, with TRBD2 as a possible D gene (7 bases). V lost 6 bases and J 6 bases, leaving 16 bases between the germline ends. Germline CDR1 and CDR2: SEHNR and FQNEAQ (reference sequence). The CDR3 loop spans 14 amino acids. In DNA form, the CDR3 reads TGTGCCAGCAGTCTTTGGGAGGGGGTGGATACGCAGTATTTT. This translates into CASSLWEGVDTQYF. The whole variable domain, remainder taken from reference TRBV7-9 and TRBJ2-3, is DTGVSQNPRHKITKRGQNVTFRCDPISEHNRLYWYRQTLGQGPEFLTYFQNEAQLEKSRLLSDRFSAERPKGSFSTLEIQRTEQGDSAMYLCASSLWEGVDTQYFGPGTRLTVL.

The J gene is TRBJ2-7, the V gene TRBV11-2, with D tentatively TRBD2 (7 bases). Germline V lookup: CDR1 SGHAT, CDR2 FQNNGV. The CDR3 spans 14 residues. Trimming cost V 5 bases and J 5 bases, with 16 bases left between them. CDR3 nucleotides: TGTGCCAGCAGCCTCCCGGGGGGCTTGGACGAGCAGTACTTC. It specifies CASSLPGGLDEQYF.

Turning to this clone: This likely comes from a read error, as the CDR3 has no conserved phenylalanine or tryptophan at its end. The DNA is omitted, as the CDR3 cannot be located on it reliably, and the CDR3 follows TCRdb's listing. The chain links TRBV1 to TRBJ1-2; TRBD1, the table's D call, was not compared with the DNA. TRBV1 is a known pseudogene. The CDR3 adds up to 16 amino acids, both ends counted. CDR3: CTSSPGTGMVLYGYTS.

V and J are TRBV6-5 and TRBJ2-3, with D hard to call. Germline-derived CDR1 and CDR2 are MNHEY and SVGAGI. V gave up 7 bases and J gave up 2 bases, with 16 bases separating them. This CDR3 is 15 amino acids long. The CDR3 spells CASKNRILATDTQYF. CDR3 nucleotide sequence: TGTGCCAGCAAGAATCGGATTCTCGCCACAGATACGCAGTATTTT.

The chain carries TRBV7-3 and TRBJ2-2; possibly TRBD1 for D (5 bases). The CDR3 extends over 17 amino acids. With 5 bases removed from V and 1 base from J, the gap between germline ends came to 17 bases. Germline V gene data show CDR1 as SGHTA and CDR2 as FQGTGA. The CDR3 bases are TGTGCCAGCAGCCCGCAGGGTCCCTTGAGGAACACCGGGGAGCTGTTTTTT. Translation: CASSPQGPLRNTGELFF.

V and J are TRBV19 and TRBJ2-7, with TRBD1 matching over 7 bases. The trim removed 8 bases at V and 1 base at J, leaving 2 bases unmatched. The CDR3 spans 12 residues. CDR1 and CDR2 (germline): LNHDA, SQIVND (reference sequence). As DNA, the CDR3 is TGTGCCAGTGGGACAGCTTCCTACGAGCAGTACTTC. Its protein is CASGTASYEQYF.

The chain couples TRBV6-6 to TRBJ2-2; maybe TRBD2 (5 bases). The germline V gene encodes CDR1 MNHNY and CDR2 SVGAGI (reference sequence). The CDR3 spans 16 residues. Trimming took off 4 bases at V and 6 bases at J, with 18 bases between the two ends. Here the CDR3 reads CASSSNKPGLAGELFF. Written as DNA, the CDR3 is TGTGCCAGCAGTTCGAATAAACCGGGGTTGGCCGGGGAGCTGTTTTTT.

In its sample, this clone was seen a few times. The same CDR3 also results from other DNA sequences found in this sample. This rearrangement joins TRBV2 to TRBJ1-5, with D perhaps matching TRBD1 (6 bases). From germline, CDR1 is SNHLY and CDR2 FYNNEI. CDR3 length equals 12 residues. V was cut by 6 bases and J by 4 bases, with 7 bases left in between. The CDR3 sequence: CASRGQNQPQHF. The CDR3 DNA is TGTGCCAGCAGAGGACAGAATCAGCCCCAGCATTTT.

The rearrangement uses TRBV6-5 and TRBJ2-5; maybe TRBD1 (6 bases). TRBJ2-7 matches the DNA end more closely, so the J call is doubtful. Germline V gives CDR1 MNHEY, CDR2 SVGAGI. The CDR3 has 13 residues. CDR3 loop: CASKRGSLYEQYF. DNA for the CDR3: TGTGCCAGCAAGAGGGGGAGTTTGTACGAGCAGTACTTC.

This clone was observed once. This chain uses TRBV18 with TRBJ2-5, with D uncertain. V lost 4 bases and J 4 bases, leaving 10 bases between the germline ends. This CDR3 has 13 amino acids. Germline lookup yields CDR1 KGHSH and CDR2 LQKENI. CDR3 region: CASSRALVETQYF. CDR3 bases: TGTGCCAGCTCACGGGCCTTGGTAGAGACCCAGTACTTC.

The chain uses TRBV5-1 and TRBJ2-3; either TRBD1 or TRBD2 may fit D (5 bases each). Per the germline V gene, CDR1 is SGHRS and CDR2 is YFSETQ. CDR3 length: 14 amino acids. V was clipped by 7 bases and J by 3 bases, with 15 bases between them. The CDR3 nucleotides are TGCGCCAGCCTTCCGGGACCGAATACAGATACGCAGTATTTT. It is translated as CASLPGPNTDTQYF. Filled out from reference TRBV5-1 and TRBJ2-3, the complete variable domain reads KAGVTQTPRYLIKTRGQQVTLSCSPISGHRSVSWYQQTPGQGLQFLFEYFSETQRNKGNFPGRFSGRQFSNSRSEMNVSTLELGDSALYLCASLPGPNTDTQYFGPGTRLTVL.

The V call is TRBV11-3, the J call TRBJ2-1; 10 positions agree with TRBD2. Trimming took 5 bases from V and 5 from J; bases not matched to a gene: 6. Germline CDR1 reads SGHNT; CDR2 reads YENEEA. This CDR3 spans 15 amino acids. CDR3 in DNA: TGTGCCAGCAGCCCCCGAGCGGGGGGGAACAATGAGCAGTTCTTC. This codes for CASSPRAGGNNEQFF.

The chain links TRBV6-1 to TRBJ2-5; TRBD2 is a possible D gene (6 bases). Per germline, CDR1 MNHNS and CDR2 SASEGT. Trimming stripped 8 bases from V and 5 bases from J, with 12 bases between. The CDR3 is 12 amino acids. CDR3 protein: CASGRGRETQYF. CDR3 nucleotides: TGTGCCAGCGGACGAGGGAGGGAGACCCAGTACTTC.

This chain connects TRBV11-2 to TRBJ2-1; D call uncertain. The CDR3 sequence is 15 residues long. V was clipped by 2 bases and J by 0 bases, with 8 bases between them. Germline V gives CDR1 SGHAT, CDR2 FQNNGV. CDR3 nucleotide sequence: TGTGCCAGCAGCTTAAGTACGGGCTCCTACAATGAGCAGTTCTTC. Its protein is CASSLSTGSYNEQFF.